This T cell receptor (beta chain) was profiled in a study of shared clonotypes between healthy human individuals. Tens of thousands of T cell genomes (roughly 0.2 ug DNA) went into each sorted-subset replicate. The data were produced by immunoSEQ multiplex PCR, yet TCRdb's version contains in-frame clones alone and is incomplete. The sample comprises roughly 2.5 million clones, over 85% of which are singletons, and roughly 0.13% rests with the top ten. V was trimmed by 3 bases and J by 1 base, leaving 13 bases between them. This CDR3 comprises 15 residues. Germline CDR1 and CDR2: MNHNS and SASEGT. What was sequenced was naive CD4+ T cells sorted from blood. The subset denotes: CD45RA+ positively selected. The rearrangement uses TRBV6-1 and TRBJ2-7; D tentatively reads TRBD1 or TRBD2 (5 bases each). The receptor was derived from a man younger than 30 in good health. In DNA form, the CDR3 reads TGTGCCAGCAGTGATCTAGTGGGGGTTTCCTACGAGCAGTACTTC. Translating it yields CASSDLVGVSYEQYF.